This passage covers 16 T cell receptor beta chains from one sample sequenced in a study of T cell changes during pregnancy in multiple sclerosis (dated by TCRdb to the late 2010s). The method behind the library was the immunoSEQ multiplex PCR assay. This immuneACCESS table, as held by TCRdb, lists in-frame sequences with V and J called but not all clones. Of the missing ones, under half trace to an unresolved V gene in checked studies; the others have no known cause. Counted in this sample were approximately 41,000 clones; 89% of them appeared once. Roughly 1.1% of the sample is held by the ten biggest clonotypes. This specimen was CD4+ T cells from peripheral blood mononuclear cells, taken in the first trimester of pregnancy. The receptors stem from a female donor with multiple sclerosis, enrolled in a pregnancy study.

The chain links TRBV2 to TRBJ2-1, with TRBD2 identical over 8 bases. V gave up 9 bases and J gave up 6 bases; unmatched junction bases: 7. The CDR3 is 13 residues long. Germline lookup yields CDR1 SNHLY and CDR2 FYNNEI. DNA for the CDR3: TGTGCCAGTGAACTAGCGGAGTTCAATGAGCAGTTCTTC. Translated, it gives CASELAEFNEQFF.

The chain combines TRBV4-1 with TRBJ1-5; D remains unclear. The CDR3 totals 15 residues. The germline V gene encodes CDR1 MGHRA and CDR2 YSYEKL. The V and J ends lost 3 bases and 7 bases respectively, with 16 bases between them. CDR3 sequence (DNA): TGCGCCAGCAGCCACGCGCGTCTTGAGGGACAGCCCCAGCATTTT. Translation: CASSHARLEGQPQHF.

The V gene is TRBV4-1, the J gene TRBJ2-4; 15 bases line up with TRBD2. Looked up from germline, CDR1 is MGHRA and CDR2 is YSYEKL. This CDR3 has 19 residues. V dropped 3 bases and J dropped 0; count of bases not matched to a gene: 6. CDR3 coding DNA: TGCGCCAGCAGCCACCCGGGACTAGCGGGAGGCCCAGCCAAAAACATTCAGTACTTC. As protein: CASSHPGLAGGPAKNIQYF.

The chain couples TRBV30 to TRBJ1-1, with no clear D. CDR3 length: 12 residues. Germline lookup yields CDR1 GTSNPN and CDR2 SVGIG (reference sequence). Trimming pared 2 bases from V and 4 bases from J, leaving 8 bases between. The CDR3 spells CAWSPFGTEAFF. CDR3 nucleotides: TGTGCCTGGAGTCCTTTCGGCACTGAAGCTTTCTTT.

V gene TRBV6-4 combines with J gene TRBJ1-2; D call uncertain. Germline-derived CDR1 and CDR2 are MRHNA and SNTAGT. This CDR3 has 13 amino acids. The V and J ends lost 1 base and 7 bases respectively, with 10 bases between them. CDR3 bases: TGTGCCAGCAGTGACTATTCAGGCAGTGGCTACACCTTC. Its protein is CASSDYSGSGYTF.

This clone was seen a single time. The chain uses TRBV2 and TRBJ1-1, with D unclear. Germline values: CDR1 SNHLY, CDR2 FYNNEI. This CDR3 region has 14 residues. Trimming removed 4 bases from V and 3 bases from J, with 12 bases in between. As DNA, the CDR3 is TGTGCCAGCAGTGGGGTGGCGGAGGACACTGAAGCTTTCTTT. Translated, it gives CASSGVAEDTEAFF.

The V gene is TRBV2, the J gene TRBJ1-5; a weak D match, TRBD1 (6 bases). CDR3 length: 14 amino acids. Per the germline V gene, CDR1 is SNHLY and CDR2 is FYNNEI. With 1 base removed from V and 6 bases from J, the gap between germline ends came to 10 bases. CDR3 amino acids: CASSEGGRVQPQHF. CDR3 coding DNA: TGTGCCAGCAGTGAAGGGGGGCGAGTTCAGCCCCAGCATTTT.

The rearrangement links TRBV16 to TRBJ2-1, with D perhaps TRBD2 (5 bases). CDR1 and CDR2 (germline): KGHSY, FQNENV. The CDR3 has 17 residues. Deletions cut 1 base from V and 6 bases from J, with 19 bases between. The CDR3 region is CASSQLGGLAVLNEQFF. Here the CDR3 DNA reads TGTGCCAGCAGCCAATTAGGAGGTCTTGCAGTGCTCAATGAGCAGTTCTTC.

This sequence joins TRBV5-1 and TRBJ2-1; 11 nucleotides match TRBD1. The J segment lost 9 bases and the V segment lost 2 bases, leaving 4 bases of the junction unmatched. Germline CDR1 and CDR2: SGHRS and YFSETQ. The CDR3 is 14 amino acids. The CDR3 sequence: CASSLGTGGFEQFF. In DNA form, the CDR3 reads TGCGCCAGCAGCTTAGGGACAGGGGGTTTTGAGCAGTTCTTC.

This chain uses TRBV7-2 with TRBJ2-7; D might be TRBD2 (6 bases). Germline V CDR1 and CDR2: SGHTA, FQGNSA. V lost 1 base to trimming and J lost 6 bases, with 13 bases between them. This CDR3 region has 14 residues. The CDR3 DNA follows: TGTGCCAGCAGCTTAGATTTTGGGACTCCCGAGCAGTACTTC. This sequence encodes CASSLDFGTPEQYF.

The chain carries TRBV6-1 and TRBJ2-7; TRBD2 is a possible D gene (6 bases). V gave up 7 bases and J gave up 3 bases, with 16 bases separating them. The CDR3 runs to 14 residues. In germline, CDR1 is MNHNS, CDR2 SASEGT. Here the CDR3 reads CASTGGRENYEQYF. Written as DNA, the CDR3 is TGTGCCAGCACCGGGGGTAGGGAAAACTACGAGCAGTACTTC.

The chain links TRBV6-1 to TRBJ1-2; D remains unclear. Per germline, CDR1 MNHNS and CDR2 SASEGT. The CDR3 spans 12 residues. Trimming shortened V by 8 bases and J by 4 bases, and 11 bases separated the two germline ends. The CDR3 loop reads CASETASYGYTF. The CDR3 coding sequence is TGTGCCAGCGAAACAGCCTCCTATGGCTACACCTTC.

The rearrangement joins TRBV19 to TRBJ1-2, with TRBD1 matching over 11 bases. Trimming at V came to 10 bases and at J to 8 bases, leaving 12 bases not matched to a gene. CDR3 length: 14 residues. Germline CDR1 LNHDA, CDR2 SQIVND (reference sequence). CDR3 in amino acids: CATRTGGNLGGYTF. CDR3 sequence (DNA): TGTGCCACGAGGACAGGGGGCAATTTGGGGGGCTACACCTTC.

This clone was recorded once. V and J are TRBV5-6 and TRBJ1-1; no definite D call. The ends were cut back, 3 bases at V and 8 bases at J, with 11 bases in the middle. The CDR3 runs 12 residues. Germline values: CDR1 SGHDT, CDR2 YYEEEE. The CDR3 sequence: CASSSYRSEAFF. Here the CDR3 DNA reads TGTGCCAGCAGCTCATACAGATCCGAAGCTTTCTTT.

This sequence joins TRBV7-9 and TRBJ1-4, with D perhaps matching TRBD1 (6 bases). The V gene's germline CDR1 is SEHNR and CDR2 FQNEAQ (reference sequence). There are 13 residues in the CDR3. V gave up 4 bases and J gave up 7 bases, with 10 bases separating them. CDR3 region: CASSSFRGEKLFF. The CDR3 DNA sequence: TGTGCCAGCAGCTCGTTCAGGGGTGAAAAACTGTTTTTT.

In this sample, this clone turned up once. The chain has TRBV5-1 and TRBJ2-1; 12 bases agree with TRBD2. Germline CDR1 reads SGHRS; CDR2 reads YFSETQ. The CDR3 runs to 15 residues. Trimming removed 4 bases from V and 6 bases from J; junction bases left unmatched: 5. The CDR3: CASSPGLAGTNEQFF. The CDR3 DNA follows: TGCGCCAGCAGCCCCGGACTAGCGGGAACCAATGAGCAGTTCTTC. The full variable domain, its missing parts supplied by reference TRBV5-1 and TRBJ2-1, is KAGVTQTPRYLIKTRGQQVTLSCSPISGHRSVSWYQQTPGQGLQFLFEYFSETQRNKGNFPGRFSGRQFSNSRSEMNVSTLELGDSALYLCASSPGLAGTNEQFFGPGTRLTVL.